This T cell receptor (beta chain) was sequenced during a study of T cell repertoires in cytomegalovirus infection. Overall study context: Both CMV infection and a matching HLA type were indicated by public TCR beta signatures. Study-level results: The ex vivo response was dominated by HLA-C-restricted CMV-specific TCR beta clonotypes.

This clonotype was found many times. The antigen remains unidentified. TCRdb reprocessed the reads via MiXCR and lists one record per CDR3 protein. In the table there are hundreds of thousands of distinct CDR3 sequences, more than 20% of which are singletons. The origin of this receptor is a human donor in good health (CMV status not recorded). Some clones in this sample may be carry-over from other donors' samples. The sequenced sample was CD8+ T cells from PBMCs.

This CDR3 is CASSLVTGAQETQYF. As DNA, the CDR3 is TGTGCCAGCAGCTTAGTGACAGGGGCCCAAGAGACCCAGTACTTC. This chain joins TRBV7-6 and TRBJ2-5; the match to TRBD1 covers 8 bases. Germline CDR1 is SGHVS and CDR2 is FNYEAQ. This CDR3 comprises 15 residues. Trimming removed 1 base from V and 1 base from J; junction bases left unmatched: 2.